This TCR beta chain was observed in a study of vaccination effects on CD4 cells after COVID-19. The overall study: After the second dose, samples were taken at median day 72.

Sequencing was preceded by expansion of antigen-specific CD4+ T cells with viral peptide pools in the ViraFEST assay. CD4+ T cell isolation took place after 10 days of culture. Two-dose BNT162b2 or mRNA-1273 vaccination was given to participants. Negative nucleocapsid antibody tests before and after vaccination confirmed no previous SARS-CoV-2 infection. Cultures of a few million PBMC per well contained roughly 9.4 IU/ml IL-2 plus 10 ug/ml peptides. Notes on this clone: The antigen is undetermined.

Sequenced by immunoSEQ multiplex PCR; TCRdb stores in-frame clones only, minus some. The sample includes about 28,000 clones, around 79% seen only once; the top ten take 10% to 13%. Findings and caveats of the study: Only 1 of 255 vaccine-induced clones from healthy vaccinees cross-reacted with common cold coronaviruses.

The specimen was CD4+ T cells from PBMCs cultured with HCoV-NL63 spike peptides, collected after COVID-19 vaccination. The clonotype originates from a human donor who received a COVID-19 vaccine.

CDR3 bases: TGTGCCAGCTCACCAGATCAGGGGGCATGGTTCTTT. Its translation is CASSPDQGAWFF. The genes are TRBV18 and TRBJ1-1, with 8 bases identical to TRBD1. CDR1 is KGHSH, CDR2 LQKENI, per germline. The CDR3 sequence is 12 residues long. V was clipped by 2 bases and J by 14 bases; unmatched bases: 7.